This is a list of T cell receptor beta chains from one sample in a study of regulatory and conventional T cells in RAG deficiency. This table comes from immunoSEQ multiplex PCR, and its TCRdb copy is limited to in-frame clones, with some not included. The sample shows roughly 35,000 clones, approximately 80% of them seen only once. These data also formed part of another study, on regulatory T cells.

Material: CD4+ effector T cells sorted from blood. These receptors originate from a human donor in good health. Both conserved end residues are part of each CDR3. Fields, in order: CDR3 protein, CDR3 DNA, V gene, D gene, clone size, J gene. D genes are given only for firm matches. Clone size is stated in some rows and not others, as once, few, many or a class when expanded.

CDR3 protein: CASSSDRGDEQYF
CDR3 DNA: TGTGCCAGCAGCTCCGACAGGGGGGACGAGCAGTACTTC
V gene: TRBV7-2
D gene: TRBD1
clone size: few
J gene: TRBJ2-7

CDR3 protein: CASTIGGTGGTEAFF
CDR3 DNA: TGCGCCAGCACCATCGGCGGGACAGGGGGGACTGAAGCTTTCTTT
V gene: TRBV5-1
D gene: TRBD1
clone size: .
J gene: TRBJ1-1

CDR3 protein: CASSSLGQGGSEPLYNEQFF
CDR3 DNA: TGTGCCAGCAGTTCCCTGGGACAGGGGGGTTCCGAGCCTTTATACAATGAGCAGTTCTTC
V gene: TRBV27
D gene: TRBD1
clone size: .
J gene: TRBJ2-1

CDR3 protein: CASSHIRETEAFF
CDR3 DNA: TGTGCCAGTAGTCATATTAGGGAAACTGAAGCTTTCTTT
V gene: TRBV19
D gene: .
clone size: .
J gene: TRBJ1-1

CDR3 protein: CASRSGANVLTF
CDR3 DNA: TGTGCCAGCAGATCTGGGGCCAACGTCCTGACTTTC
V gene: TRBV28
D gene: .
clone size: few
J gene: TRBJ2-6

CDR3 protein: CASSLFGQAGAHNYGYTF
CDR3 DNA: TGTGCCAGCAGTTTATTTGGGCAGGCCGGGGCCCATAACTATGGCTACACCTTC
V gene: TRBV27
D gene: .
clone size: .
J gene: TRBJ1-2

CDR3 protein: CASSEVQGTVSYEQYF
CDR3 DNA: TGTGCCAGCAGTGAAGTACAGGGGACAGTCTCCTACGAGCAGTACTTC
V gene: TRBV2
D gene: TRBD1
clone size: .
J gene: TRBJ2-7

CDR3 protein: CASSVYPTSSYEQYF
CDR3 DNA: TGTGCCAGCAGCGTATACCCTACGAGCTCCTACGAGCAGTACTTC
V gene: TRBV9
D gene: .
clone size: .
J gene: TRBJ2-7

CDR3 protein: CASSPMSDTNEKLFF
CDR3 DNA: TGTGCCAGCTCACCAATGAGTGATACGAATGAAAAACTGTTTTTT
V gene: TRBV18
D gene: .
clone size: .
J gene: TRBJ1-4

CDR3 protein: CASSLRAQRPEKLFF
CDR3 DNA: TGTGCCAGCAGCCTCCGGGCCCAGCGGCCTGAAAAACTGTTTTTT
V gene: TRBV7-9
D gene: .
clone size: .
J gene: TRBJ1-4

CDR3 protein: CASSSPLGLSGANVLTF
CDR3 DNA: TGTGCCAGCAGCTCACCCCTCGGACTCTCTGGGGCCAACGTCCTGACTTTC
V gene: TRBV7-3
D gene: .
clone size: .
J gene: TRBJ2-6

CDR3 protein: CASSTTGNTEAFF
CDR3 DNA: TGTGCCAGCAGTACGACAGGGAACACTGAAGCTTTCTTT
V gene: TRBV25-1
D gene: .
clone size: few
J gene: TRBJ1-1

CDR3 protein: CASSLSERGANQPQHF
CDR3 DNA: TGCGCCAGCAGCTTATCGGAAAGGGGAGCCAATCAGCCCCAGCATTTT
V gene: TRBV5-1
D gene: .
clone size: once
J gene: TRBJ1-5

CDR3 protein: CASSTRAAQETQYF
CDR3 DNA: TGTGCCAGCAGCACCCGGGCCGCACAAGAGACCCAGTACTTC
V gene: TRBV7-9
D gene: .
clone size: .
J gene: TRBJ2-5

CDR3 protein: CASSIVPGLDETQYF
CDR3 DNA: TGTGCCAGTAGTATAGTCCCCGGGCTAGATGAGACCCAGTACTTC
V gene: TRBV19
D gene: .
clone size: .
J gene: TRBJ2-5

CDR3 protein: CASSLGQGISGANVLTF
CDR3 DNA: TGCGCCAGCAGCCTGGGACAGGGAATCTCTGGGGCCAACGTCCTGACTTTC
V gene: TRBV5-1
D gene: TRBD1
clone size: .
J gene: TRBJ2-6

CDR3 protein: CASSLSVNTEAFF
CDR3 DNA: TGTGCCAGCAGCTTATCGGTGAACACTGAAGCTTTCTTT
V gene: TRBV7-2
D gene: .
clone size: .
J gene: TRBJ1-1

CDR3 protein: CASSPRLAFMNTEAFF
CDR3 DNA: TGCGCCAGCAGCCCCAGGCTCGCTTTCATGAACACTGAAGCTTTCTTT
V gene: TRBV5-1
D gene: .
clone size: .
J gene: TRBJ1-1

CDR3 protein: CASSVRQGADEQFF
CDR3 DNA: TGTGCCAGCAGCGTCAGACAGGGGGCGGATGAGCAGTTCTTC
V gene: TRBV9
D gene: TRBD1
clone size: .
J gene: TRBJ2-1

CDR3 protein: CASSVGTNFYEQYF
CDR3 DNA: TGTGCCAGCAGCGTAGGGACTAACTTCTACGAGCAGTACTTC
V gene: TRBV9
D gene: .
clone size: .
J gene: TRBJ2-7

CDR3 protein: CASSQDRETQYF
CDR3 DNA: TGTGCCAGCAGCCAAGATCGGGAGACCCAGTACTTC
V gene: TRBV4-2
D gene: .
clone size: .
J gene: TRBJ2-5

CDR3 protein: CASSQIFRDRGLYEQYF
CDR3 DNA: TGCGCCAGCAGCCAGATTTTCCGGGACAGGGGATTGTACGAGCAGTACTTC
V gene: TRBV4-1
D gene: TRBD1
clone size: .
J gene: TRBJ2-7

CDR3 protein: CATAGWRREQYF
CDR3 DNA: TGTGCCACCGCAGGGTGGAGGAGAGAGCAGTACTTC
V gene: TRBV6-5
D gene: .
clone size: .
J gene: TRBJ2-7

CDR3 protein: CATRSRGPPDKSTDTQYF
CDR3 DNA: TGTGCCACCCGGTCGAGGGGACCGCCCGATAAAAGCACAGATACGCAGTATTTT
V gene: TRBV19
D gene: .
clone size: once
J gene: TRBJ2-3

CDR3 protein: CASSPYLGTTNTGELFF
CDR3 DNA: TGTGCCAGCTCACCATATCTCGGGACAACGAACACCGGGGAGCTGTTTTTT
V gene: TRBV18
D gene: .
clone size: .
J gene: TRBJ2-2

CDR3 protein: CSVEGVFLTEAFF
CDR3 DNA: TGCAGCGTTGAGGGAGTTTTCTTGACTGAAGCTTTCTTT
V gene: TRBV29-1
D gene: .
clone size: .
J gene: TRBJ1-1

CDR3 protein: CASSSRGRGVGTQYF
CDR3 DNA: TGTGCCAGTAGTTCCAGGGGGCGCGGAGTAGGGACCCAGTACTTC
V gene: TRBV19
D gene: TRBD1
clone size: .
J gene: TRBJ2-5

CDR3 protein: CASSYSGGGIRETQYF
CDR3 DNA: TGTGCCAGCAGTTACTCAGGGGGGGGTATCAGAGAGACCCAGTACTTC
V gene: TRBV6-5
D gene: .
clone size: .
J gene: TRBJ2-5

CDR3 protein: CASSLEGGGRAFF
CDR3 DNA: TGTGCCAGCAGCTTGGAAGGGGGAGGAAGAGCTTTCTTT
V gene: TRBV5-4
D gene: .
clone size: .
J gene: TRBJ1-1

CDR3 protein: CASSSSTTGRGRGYTF
CDR3 DNA: TGTGCCAGCAGCTCTTCAACGACAGGGCGGGGTCGTGGCTACACCTTC
V gene: TRBV13
D gene: TRBD1
clone size: .
J gene: TRBJ1-2

CDR3 protein: CASSLDWGTDTQYF
CDR3 DNA: TGTGCCAGCAGCTTGGATTGGGGCACAGATACGCAGTATTTT
V gene: TRBV5-4
D gene: .
clone size: .
J gene: TRBJ2-3

CDR3 protein: CASSRTGREETQYF
CDR3 DNA: TGTGCCAGCAGCCGAACAGGGCGCGAAGAGACCCAGTACTTC
V gene: TRBV5-4
D gene: .
clone size: .
J gene: TRBJ2-5

CDR3 protein: CASSDPTRSAGNTIYF
CDR3 DNA: TGTGCCAGCAGTGATCCAACAAGGTCTGCTGGAAACACCATATATTTT
V gene: TRBV6-1
D gene: .
clone size: .
J gene: TRBJ1-3

CDR3 protein: CASKASGRGYTEAFF
CDR3 DNA: TGTGCCAGCAAGGCCTCAGGGAGAGGGTACACTGAAGCTTTCTTT
V gene: TRBV6-4
D gene: .
clone size: .
J gene: TRBJ1-1

CDR3 protein: CASSFAGVSNQPQHF
CDR3 DNA: TGTGCCAGCAGCTTCGCAGGGGTAAGCAATCAGCCCCAGCATTTT
V gene: TRBV5-6
D gene: .
clone size: once
J gene: TRBJ1-5

CDR3 protein: CASSPLGSEQYF
CDR3 DNA: TGTGCCAGTAGTCCCTTGGGGTCCGAGCAGTACTTC
V gene: TRBV19
D gene: .
clone size: few
J gene: TRBJ2-7

CDR3 protein: CASSLGAGYYQPQHF
CDR3 DNA: TGTGCCAGCAGTTTAGGGGCAGGGTATTATCAGCCCCAGCATTTT
V gene: TRBV28
D gene: .
clone size: few
J gene: TRBJ1-5

CDR3 protein: CASSPDFYGYTF
CDR3 DNA: TGCGCCAGCAGCCCCGACTTCTATGGCTACACCTTC
V gene: TRBV5-1
D gene: .
clone size: .
J gene: TRBJ1-2

CDR3 protein: CASSQERGTGDIQYF
CDR3 DNA: TGTGCCAGCAGCCAAGAAAGAGGGACAGGTGACATTCAGTACTTC
V gene: TRBV4-2
D gene: TRBD1
clone size: .
J gene: TRBJ2-4

CDR3 protein: CASSSEGAAPPRNEKLFF
CDR3 DNA: TGTGCCAGCAGCTCGGAAGGGGCAGCCCCCCCCCGTAATGAAAAACTGTTTTTT
V gene: TRBV11-3
D gene: .
clone size: once
J gene: TRBJ1-4

CDR3 protein: CATSRDRSGNYGYTF
CDR3 DNA: TGTGCCACCAGCAGAGATCGTTCAGGGAATTATGGCTACACCTTC
V gene: TRBV15
D gene: .
clone size: .
J gene: TRBJ1-2